These 9 T cell receptor beta chains were all obtained from the same sample, sequenced in a study of T-cell reconstitution after alpha-beta-depleted transplantation in children. It was with unique molecular identifiers that the TCRbeta library was prepared. MiXCR, applied by TCRdb to the PCR reads, yields one record per CDR3 protein. Among more than 90,000 distinct CDR3 sequences listed, around a tenth were seen once. Sequenced material: PBMCs, taken before TCRalphabeta/CD19-depleted stem cell transplant. These receptors were collected from a boy younger than 10 with acute lymphoblastic leukemia, due to receive a stem cell transplant.

This clonotype was counted between two and nine times. The V call is TRBV20-1, the J call TRBJ2-7, with 14 bases fitting TRBD2. V lost 3 bases, J lost 7 bases, and 11 bases stayed unmatched. Germline-derived CDR1 and CDR2 are DFQATT and SNEGSKA (reference sequence). CDR3 size: 16 residues. The DNA of the CDR3 is TGCAGTGCTAGGCGAGGGACTAGCGGGAGACTTACGGAGCAGTACTTC. This sequence encodes CSARRGTSGRLTEQYF.

V usage is TRBV29-1 and J usage is TRBJ1-5; D is possibly TRBD1 (5 bases). The CDR3 is 13 residues long. Germline assignment: CDR1 SQVTM and CDR2 ANQGSEA. V shed 5 bases and J shed 1 base, with 9 bases lying between them. CDR3 protein: CSVKKGSNQPQHF. CDR3 coding DNA: TGCAGCGTTAAGAAGGGGAGCAATCAGCCCCAGCATTTT.

CDR3 in DNA: TGTGCCAGCAGCTTAGCTACTAGCGGGGATTACGAGCAGTACTTC. Translation: CASSLATSGDYEQYF. This rearrangement joins TRBV7-2 to TRBJ2-7, with 10 bases identical to TRBD2. The CDR3 consists of 15 residues. Germline V gives CDR1 SGHTA, CDR2 FQGNSA. V was clipped by 0 bases and J by 4 bases; unmatched bases: 3.

This clonotype has just a few counts. J is TRBJ1-3 and V is TRBV7-9; possible D gene TRBD1, 5 bases. Germline V gene data show CDR1 as SEHNR and CDR2 as FQNEAQ (reference sequence). V was pared by 2 bases and J by 11 bases, with 16 bases between. CDR3 length: 14 residues. This chain's CDR3 is CASSLTRLGAAIYF. CDR3 bases: TGTGCCAGCAGCTTAACCCGCTTAGGGGCTGCCATATATTTT.

This clonotype was counted ten times or more. The chain recombines TRBV20-1 with TRBJ2-5; 11 nucleotides match TRBD2. J was trimmed by 4 bases and V by 8 bases; bases with no gene match: 12. CDR1 is DFQATT, CDR2 SNEGSKA, per germline (reference sequence). The CDR3 is 15 residues long. CDR3 sequence: CSTLAGGRLRETQYF. The CDR3 DNA reads TGCAGTACTTTAGCGGGAGGGCGTTTAAGAGAGACCCAGTACTTC.

The chain carries TRBV2 and TRBJ2-3, with 8 bases matching TRBD2. With V trimmed by 6 bases and J by 0 bases, 8 bases remained unmatched. This CDR3 has 16 residues. The germline gives CDR1 SNHLY, CDR2 FYNNEI. Here the CDR3 reads CASRTPAGESTDTQYF. CDR3 DNA sequence: TGTGCCAGCAGGACCCCAGCGGGAGAGAGCACAGATACGCAGTATTTT.

V usage is TRBV7-2 and J usage is TRBJ1-2; no clear D. V lost 5 bases, J lost 4 bases, and 8 bases lay in between. This CDR3 is built from 12 residues. The germline gives CDR1 SGHTA, CDR2 FQGNSA. CDR3 residues: CASSRYSYGYTF. DNA of the CDR3: TGTGCCAGCAGCCGCTACTCCTATGGCTACACCTTC.

This clonotype has only a few counts. This sequence joins TRBV6-1 and TRBJ1-3, with D possibly matching TRBD1 (5 bases). Germline lookup yields CDR1 MNHNS and CDR2 SASEGT. CDR3 length: 15 amino acids. V lost 10 bases and J 2 bases, leaving 18 bases between the germline ends. The CDR3 DNA is TGTGCCACCAAGTGGGGGGAACTGGCTGGAAACACCATATATTTT. It translates to CATKWGELAGNTIYF.

The chain joins TRBV2 to TRBJ2-5; 8 positions agree with TRBD2. Germline values: CDR1 SNHLY, CDR2 FYNNEI. The CDR3 extends over 15 amino acids. V was clipped by 2 bases and J by 7 bases; unmatched bases: 9. Here the CDR3 reads CASSEKSGSGVTQYF. CDR3 bases: TGTGCCAGCAGTGAAAAAAGCGGGAGCGGGGTGACCCAGTACTTC. The complete variable domain, with remaining parts taken from reference TRBV2 and TRBJ2-5, reads EPEVTQTPSHQVTQMGQEVILRCVPISNHLYFYWYRQILGQKVEFLVSFYNNEISEKSEIFDDQFSVERPDGSNFTLKIRSTKLEDSAMYFCASSEKSGSGVTQYFGPGTRLLVL.